What follows are 14 T cell receptor beta chains derived from one specimen sequenced in a study of blood T cells in healthy people across ages. It was with a sample-barcoded 5' primer and a J-beta primer mix that a second PCR of roughly 7 to 12 cycles was run. TCRdb re-analysed the 5' RACE reads in MiXCR, keeping a single row per CDR3 protein. Found here are over a million distinct CDR3 sequences, approximately 25% of them singletons; the top ten hold approximately 0.79%. The data were also submitted as part of a second study, on T cells of mothers and their children.

Sequencing was performed on blood. These receptors all stem from a girl aged 2 to 9 in good health.

The chain uses TRBV19 and TRBJ1-4; weak D call: TRBD1 (5 bases). Germline assignment: CDR1 LNHDA and CDR2 SQIVND (reference sequence). V lost 2 bases and J lost 7, with 17 bases in between. CDR3 length: 16 amino acids. The CDR3 sequence is CASSIIPYQGTEKLFF. The CDR3 nucleotides read TGTGCCAGTAGTATAATCCCATATCAAGGGACTGAAAAACTGTTTTTT. The variable domain in full, completed from reference TRBV19 and TRBJ1-4, reads DGGITQSPKYLFRKEGQNVTLSCEQNLNHDAMYWYRQDPGQGLRLIYYSQIVNDFQKGDIAEGYSVSREKKESFPLTVTSAQKNPTAFYLCASSIIPYQGTEKLFFGSGTQLSVL.

This clonotype turned up a few times. This sequence joins TRBV10-3 and TRBJ2-7; 9 bases fit TRBD1. This CDR3 is 15 amino acids long. The trim removed 3 bases at V and 5 bases at J, leaving 8 bases unmatched. Germline CDR1 reads ENHRY; CDR2 reads SYGVKD. CDR3 sequence: CAISESSGTGNEQYF. CDR3 DNA: TGTGCCATCAGTGAATCCTCCGGGACAGGGAACGAGCAGTACTTC.

The chain links TRBV29-1 to TRBJ1-1; D ambiguous. The CDR3 is 13 residues long. Per the germline V gene, CDR1 is SQVTM and CDR2 is ANQGSEA. The V gene lost 6 bases and the J gene lost 1 base, with 12 bases spanning the gap. Written as DNA, the CDR3 is TGCAGCGTGCTAAAGCTACCGAACACTGAAGCTTTCTTT. As protein: CSVLKLPNTEAFF.

The sample holds a few counts of this clonotype. The genes are TRBV12-3 or TRBV12-4 and TRBJ2-5; TRBD2 might be the D (6 bases). The CDR3 length is 13 residues. Trimming removed 7 bases at V and 5 bases at J, with 14 bases between. Here the CDR3 reads CASKQGLWETQYF. The CDR3 nucleotides are TGTGCCAGCAAGCAGGGACTCTGGGAGACCCAGTACTTC.

The chain employs TRBV5-4 and TRBJ1-5; the D is unclear. CDR1 and CDR2 (germline): SGHNT, YYREEE (reference sequence). The V and J ends lost 0 bases and 5 bases respectively, with 6 bases between them. This CDR3 has 13 amino acids. The CDR3 loop is CASSLGLDQPQHF. DNA for the CDR3: TGTGCCAGCAGCTTGGGATTGGATCAGCCCCAGCATTTT.

This clonotype was observed a few times. This sequence joins TRBV25-1 and TRBJ2-5, with D tentatively TRBD1 (7 bases). The end of the DNA fits TRBJ2-1 better, so the J call may be wrong. CDR3 length equals 15 residues. The V gene's germline CDR1 is MGHDK and CDR2 SYGVNS. The CDR3 nucleotides are TGTGCCAGCAGTGACAAGGGGGCGCGGAGGGATGAGCAGTTCTTC. As protein: CASSDKGARRDEQFF.

The table lists this clonotype with a few counts. The V and J genes are TRBV28 and TRBJ1-2; no clear D. V was trimmed by 1 base and J by 5 bases, leaving 14 bases between them. Germline V gene data show CDR1 as MDHEN and CDR2 as SYDVKM. The CDR3 covers 15 residues. Here the CDR3 reads CASSLYRGQPYGYTF. The CDR3 DNA follows: TGTGCCAGCAGTTTATATAGAGGGCAGCCTTATGGCTACACCTTC.

The chain uses TRBV7-2 and TRBJ1-2; D gene ambiguous. CDR1 and CDR2 from the germline V gene are SGHTA and FQGNSA. The V and J ends lost 5 bases and 9 bases respectively, with 16 bases between them. The CDR3 extends over 13 amino acids. CDR3 bases: TGTGCCAGCAGCGAGCTCGCCTATTCAAGCTACACCTTC. Translating gives CASSELAYSSYTF. Looking up the rest from reference TRBV7-2 and TRBJ1-2 gives the full variable domain: GAGVSQSPSNKVTEKGKDVELRCDPISGHTALYWYRQSLGQGLEFLIYFQGNSAPDKSGLPSDRFSAERTGGSVSTLTIQRTQQEDSAVYLCASSELAYSSYTFGSGTRLTVV.

This clonotype was observed a few times. The chain links TRBV5-1 to TRBJ1-1, with 12 bases fitting TRBD1. The junction had 4 bases not matched to a gene; V was cut back by 4 bases and J by 6 bases. From germline, CDR1 is SGHRS and CDR2 YFSETQ. This CDR3 has 14 amino acids. The CDR3 bases are TGCGCCAGCAGCGCGGGACAGGGGGCATCTGAAGCTTTCTTT. Amino acid sequence: CASSAGQGASEAFF.

V gene TRBV11-2 combines with J gene TRBJ2-7, with no clear D. Trimming removed 0 bases at V and 2 bases at J, with 11 bases between. The CDR3 runs 15 residues. Germline loops: CDR1 SGHAT, CDR2 FQNNGV. CDR3 coding DNA: TGTGCCAGCAGCTTAGAGTATAGGCAAGCCTACGAGCAGTACTTC. Protein product: CASSLEYRQAYEQYF. The complete variable domain, with remaining parts taken from reference TRBV11-2 and TRBJ2-7, reads EAGVAQSPRYKIIEKRQSVAFWCNPISGHATLYWYQQILGQGPKLLIQFQNNGVVDDSQLPKDRFSAERLKGVDSTLKIQPAKLEDSAVYLCASSLEYRQAYEQYFGPGTRLTVT.

J is TRBJ2-5 and V is TRBV12-3 or TRBV12-4; D is possibly TRBD2 (5 bases). The CDR3 is made up of 16 amino acids. Trimming removed 8 bases at V and 1 base at J, with 20 bases between. CDR3 coding DNA: TGTGCCAGCCCCGACGGAGGTCCTCGCATCCAAGAGACCCAGTACTTC. It specifies CASPDGGPRIQETQYF.

This clonotype was counted only a few times. The genes are TRBV7-6 and TRBJ1-1, with a possible D match to TRBD1 (6 bases). Germline CDR1 reads SGHVS; CDR2 reads FNYEAQ. CDR3 length: 13 amino acids. Trimming took off 6 bases at V and 1 base at J, with 9 bases between the two ends. CDR3 sequence: CASRAGANTEAFF. In nucleotides, the CDR3 is TGTGCCAGCAGGGCAGGGGCGAACACTGAAGCTTTCTTT.

This clonotype was counted a few times. This chain connects TRBV7-9 to TRBJ1-4; 8 nucleotides match TRBD1. CDR1 is SEHNR, CDR2 FQNEAQ, per germline (reference sequence). V lost 6 bases and J lost 8; bases outside the gene matches: 8. The CDR3 length is 14 residues. This CDR3 reads CASRTTGGGEKLFF. CDR3 DNA: TGTGCCAGCAGGACTACAGGGGGAGGGGAAAAACTGTTTTTT.

Ten or more counts support this clonotype. This rearrangement joins TRBV9 to TRBJ1-3, with D uncertain. Germline V gene lookup returns CDR1 SGDLS and CDR2 YYNGEE. Deletions cut 8 bases from V and 2 bases from J, with 11 bases between. The CDR3 covers 13 residues. The CDR3 DNA is TGTGCCAGTAAGAGAGGTGCTGGAAACACCATATATTTT. This translates into CASKRGAGNTIYF.